This T cell receptor (beta chain) was recorded in a study of CD8 T cells in ankylosing spondylitis. Broader study findings: According to the report, clones linked to the disease were significantly enriched in matched synovial fluid samples taken from ankylosing spondylitis patients. Characteristic, it appeared, of ankylosing spondylitis blood was a TCR beta motif of about eight highly homologous variants. A subset of motif variants has previously been described in the synovial fluid and blood of reactive arthritis.

A quantitative 5'-RACE method, one with molecular barcodes, was used to make TCR beta libraries. TCRdb redid the calling of the 5' RACE reads with MiXCR, one entry per CDR3 protein. The sample lists around 140,000 distinct CDR3 sequences, about an eighth occurring once. This clonotype was seen repeatedly, ten times or more. The antigen remains unidentified. V trimming: 6 bases; J trimming: 1 base; junction bases outside the gene matches: 6. The CDR3 has 16 amino acids. Sequences were obtained from blood, either unsorted or a sorted T cell fraction (not recorded which). The chain is built from TRBV12-3 or TRBV12-4 and TRBJ2-1; the match to TRBD1 covers 10 bases. This clonotype originated in a female donor with ankylosing spondylitis or in good health (not recorded which). CDR3 in amino acids: CASSDLDRGSYNEQFF. CDR3 bases: TGTGCCAGCAGCGACCTGGACAGGGGGTCCTACAATGAGCAGTTCTTC.